Described below is a single T cell receptor (beta chain) sequence and its context. This clonotype has more than one count but fewer than ten. Its antigen remains unidentified. No base quality values were provided; no much bigger clone lies one nucleotide off. The data derive from a study of T-cell memory formation after mild COVID-19 (dated by TCRdb to the early 2020s). Background on the whole study: TCR sequence clusters from the two donors were found to be largely donor specific. Longitudinal TCRalpha and TCRbeta repertoire sequencing tracked T-cell clones expanding and contracting after mild COVID-19 in a couple of donors. The cohort was made up of two young adult volunteers, one female and one male, who were previously healthy. Overall results and qualifications from the work: From day 15 to 85, contracting clones showed balanced CD4/CD8 phenotypes, whereas a second wave of clones that expanded from day 15 to 37 leaned towards CD4+. Contracting CD4+ clones were located mainly in the CM and EM memory subsets, whereas CD8+ clones were found to be enriched in EMRA. Some responding clones were detected in pre-infection memory, suggesting pre-existing cross-reactive memory T cells joined the SARS-CoV-2 response. The study covered only two mild cases, and larger cohorts including severe cases with pre-infection samples were considered necessary. SARS-CoV-2 specificity of the second-wave clones peaking on day 37 was not confirmed.

Sequencing was carried out with an Illumina NovaSeq 6000. TCRalpha and TCRbeta cDNA libraries were built by 5'RACE with constant-segment primers, adding sample barcodes and unique molecular identifiers. RNA was extracted from every sample with Trizol reagent. Amplification of the libraries took two PCR steps, and the second step added a second sample barcode plus Illumina TruSeq adapters. Sequencing of the libraries was done on an Illumina NovaSeq, producing 2 x 150 bp paired-end reads. The paper's data handling went like this. The reads were demultiplexed and collapsed into UMI-guided consensus sequences using migec v1.2.7. Using mixcr v2.1.11, the UMI consensuses were aligned to TRA and TRB V and J templates and assembled into clonotypes. Expanded or contracted clonotypes were those called significant by both edgeR and NoisET, with noise models trained on biological replicates. For edgeR calls, a false discovery rate-adjusted p below 0.01 and a log2 fold-change threshold of 1 were applied. As an exploratory analysis of dynamics, max-normalized trajectories of the 1000 most abundant clonotypes were examined by PCA with hierarchical clustering. The CD4 or CD8 phenotype of responding clones was assigned using the separately sequenced CD4+ and CD8+ repertoires. The public sequencing data were trimmed at Q25 with fastp and processed into clonotypes with MiXCR by TCRdb, which kept only in-frame beta chains. Entries are consolidated by CDR3 protein sequence, retaining the most common genes and DNA. These V and J calls rely on TCRdb rather than the paper's analysis. The sample table lists 550,000 to 650,000 distinct CDR3 sequences, approximately 15% of them with a count of one. The ten largest make up about 8.1% of the sample.

PBMCs were isolated by Ficoll-Paque density gradient centrifugation. Material: PBMCs or a T cell subset sorted from them (not recorded which). The sequence was obtained from an adult woman who had mild COVID-19 (a few samples of this study predate the infection). The sample titles of this study are shuffled in the database, so cell type and time point are left out; the donor was told from shared clones.

The bases read TGTGCCTGGAGTGTGGGACAGGGCTTAGCCTACGAGCAGTACTTC. Its protein product is CAWSVGQGLAYEQYF. This chain is built from TRBV30 and TRBJ2-7; the junction holds 9 bases that match TRBD1. CDR1 and CDR2 (GTSNPN, SVGIG) derive from the germline V gene (reference sequence). From cysteine to phenylalanine, the CDR3 is 15 amino acids long. Only the CDR3 DNA stays, 45 bases, in frame from base 1. V trim: 0 bases; J trim: 2 bases; unmatched bases: 5. Reference TRBV30 and TRBJ2-7 proteins supply the regions before and after the CDR3; the full variable domain is: SQTIHQWPATLVQPVGSPLSLECTVEGTSNPNLYWYRQAAGRGLQLLFYSVGIGQISSEVPQNLSASRPQDRQFILSSKKLLLSDSGFYLCAWSVGQGLAYEQYFGPGTRLTVT.